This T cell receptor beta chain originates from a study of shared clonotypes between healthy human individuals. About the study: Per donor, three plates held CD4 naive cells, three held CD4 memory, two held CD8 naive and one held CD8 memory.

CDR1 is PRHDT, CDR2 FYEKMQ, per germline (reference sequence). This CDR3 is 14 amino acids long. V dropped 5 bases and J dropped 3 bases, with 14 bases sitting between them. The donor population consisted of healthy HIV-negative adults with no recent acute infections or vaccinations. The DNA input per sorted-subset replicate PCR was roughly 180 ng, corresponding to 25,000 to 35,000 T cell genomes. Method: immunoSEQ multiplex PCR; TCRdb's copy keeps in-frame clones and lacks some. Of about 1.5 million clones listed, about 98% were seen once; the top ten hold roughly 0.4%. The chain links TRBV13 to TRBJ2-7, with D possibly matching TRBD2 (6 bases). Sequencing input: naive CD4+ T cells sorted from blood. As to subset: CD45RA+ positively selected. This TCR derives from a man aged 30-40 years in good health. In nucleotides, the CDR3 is TGTGCCAGCAGCCTCAGTCTGCGGGGCTACGAGCAGTACTTC. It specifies CASSLSLRGYEQYF. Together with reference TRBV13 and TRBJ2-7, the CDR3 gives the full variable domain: AAGVIQSPRHLIKEKRETATLKCYPIPRHDTVYWYQQGPGQDPQFLISFYEKMQSDKGSIPDRFSAQQFSDYHSELNMSSLELGDSALYFCASSLSLRGYEQYFGPGTRLTVT.